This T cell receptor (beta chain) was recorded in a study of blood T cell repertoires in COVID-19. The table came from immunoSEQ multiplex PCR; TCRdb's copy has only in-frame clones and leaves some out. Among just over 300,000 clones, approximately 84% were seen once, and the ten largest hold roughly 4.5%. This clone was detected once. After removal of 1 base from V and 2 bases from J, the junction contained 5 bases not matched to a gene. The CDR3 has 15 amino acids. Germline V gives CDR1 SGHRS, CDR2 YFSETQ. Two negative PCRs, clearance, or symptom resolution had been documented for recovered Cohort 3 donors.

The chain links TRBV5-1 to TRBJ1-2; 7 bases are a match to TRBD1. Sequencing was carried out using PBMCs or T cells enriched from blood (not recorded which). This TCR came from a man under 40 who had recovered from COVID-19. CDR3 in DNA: TGCGCCAGCAGCTTGTTGGCAGGGGGAAACTATGGCTACACCTTC. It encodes CASSLLAGGNYGYTF. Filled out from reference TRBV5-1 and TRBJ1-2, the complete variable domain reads KAGVTQTPRYLIKTRGQQVTLSCSPISGHRSVSWYQQTPGQGLQFLFEYFSETQRNKGNFPGRFSGRQFSNSRSEMNVSTLELGDSALYLCASSLLAGGNYGYTFGSGTRLTVV.